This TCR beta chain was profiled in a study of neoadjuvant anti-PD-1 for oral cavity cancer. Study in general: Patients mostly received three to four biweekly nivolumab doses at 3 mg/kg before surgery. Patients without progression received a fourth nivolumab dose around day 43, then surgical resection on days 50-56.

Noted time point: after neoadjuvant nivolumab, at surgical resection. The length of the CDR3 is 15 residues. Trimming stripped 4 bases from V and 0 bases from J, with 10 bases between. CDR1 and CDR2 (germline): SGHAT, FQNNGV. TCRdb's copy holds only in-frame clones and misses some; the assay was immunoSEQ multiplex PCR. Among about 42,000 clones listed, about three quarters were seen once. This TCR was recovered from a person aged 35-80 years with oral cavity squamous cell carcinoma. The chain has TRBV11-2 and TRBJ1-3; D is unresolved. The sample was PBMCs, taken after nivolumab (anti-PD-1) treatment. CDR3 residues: CASSSLRNSGNTIYF. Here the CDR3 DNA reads TGTGCCAGCAGCTCCCTAAGGAACTCTGGAAACACCATATATTTT. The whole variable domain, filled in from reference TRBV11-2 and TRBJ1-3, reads EAGVAQSPRYKIIEKRQSVAFWCNPISGHATLYWYQQILGQGPKLLIQFQNNGVVDDSQLPKDRFSAERLKGVDSTLKIQPAKLEDSAVYLCASSSLRNSGNTIYFGEGSWLTVV.